This T cell receptor beta chain was found in a study of technical replicates of blood from a handful of donors (dated by TCRdb to the late 2010s). The receptor library was made with the immunoSEQ multiplex PCR assay. The table was pulled from immuneACCESS by TCRdb, which kept in-frame rearrangements only. Such tables lose some clones; where checked, under half of the loss comes from unresolved V genes, and the rest has no known cause. The sample yields around 67,000 clones; just under 95% were counted once. About 0.39% of the sample rests with the top ten. Concerning this clone: This receptor's antigen is unknown. No base-level quality is on record; no much larger clone is a single base apart.

The CDR3 sequence holds 14 residues, the cysteine and phenylalanine included. Left in the record is the CDR3 DNA by itself, 42 bases read in frame from the first base. The germline V gene gives CDR1 as SNHLY and CDR2 as FYNNEI. V loses 1 base of germline sequence and J loses 1 base, and the interval between the two ends is 8 bases. The sample was T cells isolated from PBMCs. This chain joins TRBV2 to TRBJ2-7, with the D gene too uncertain to name. This TCR derives from a human donor in good health. The nucleotides read TGTGCCAGCAGTGAAGTTGGCGGATCCTACGAGCAGTACTTC. Its translation reads: CASSEVGGSYEQYF.